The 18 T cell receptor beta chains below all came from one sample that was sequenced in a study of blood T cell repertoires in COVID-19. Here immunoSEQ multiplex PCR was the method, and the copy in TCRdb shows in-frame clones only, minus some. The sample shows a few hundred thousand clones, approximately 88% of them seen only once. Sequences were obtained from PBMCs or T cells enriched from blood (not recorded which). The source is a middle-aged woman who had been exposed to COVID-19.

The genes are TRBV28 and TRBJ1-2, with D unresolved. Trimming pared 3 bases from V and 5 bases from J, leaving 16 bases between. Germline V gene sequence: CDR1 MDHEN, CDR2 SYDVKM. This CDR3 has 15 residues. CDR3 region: CASSFDSGWQYGYTF. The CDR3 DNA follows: TGTGCCAGCAGTTTCGATTCGGGTTGGCAGTATGGCTACACCTTC.

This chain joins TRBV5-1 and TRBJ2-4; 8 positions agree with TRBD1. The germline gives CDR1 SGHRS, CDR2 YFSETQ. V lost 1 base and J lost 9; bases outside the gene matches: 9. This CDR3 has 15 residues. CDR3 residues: CASSLSPDRESIQYF. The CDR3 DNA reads TGCGCCAGCAGCTTGAGTCCGGACAGGGAAAGCATTCAGTACTTC.

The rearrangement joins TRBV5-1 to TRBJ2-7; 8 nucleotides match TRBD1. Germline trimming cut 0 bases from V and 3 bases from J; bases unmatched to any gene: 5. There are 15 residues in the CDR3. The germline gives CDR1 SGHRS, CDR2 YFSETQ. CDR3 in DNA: TGCGCCAGCAGCTTGGGTAGGGACAGGAACTACGAGCAGTACTTC. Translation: CASSLGRDRNYEQYF.

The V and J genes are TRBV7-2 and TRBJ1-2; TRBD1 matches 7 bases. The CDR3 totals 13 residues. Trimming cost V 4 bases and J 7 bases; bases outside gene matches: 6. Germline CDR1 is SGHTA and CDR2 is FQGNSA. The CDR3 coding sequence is TGTGCCAGCAGCTCAGGGGGGCGGTCTGGCTACACCTTC. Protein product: CASSSGGRSGYTF.

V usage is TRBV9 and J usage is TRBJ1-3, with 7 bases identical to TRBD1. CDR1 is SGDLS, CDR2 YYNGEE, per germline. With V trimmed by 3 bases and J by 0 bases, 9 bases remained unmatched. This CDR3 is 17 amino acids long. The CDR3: CASSGRDSLSSGNTIYF. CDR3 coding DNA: TGTGCCAGCAGCGGCCGGGACAGCCTTTCCTCTGGAAACACCATATATTTT.

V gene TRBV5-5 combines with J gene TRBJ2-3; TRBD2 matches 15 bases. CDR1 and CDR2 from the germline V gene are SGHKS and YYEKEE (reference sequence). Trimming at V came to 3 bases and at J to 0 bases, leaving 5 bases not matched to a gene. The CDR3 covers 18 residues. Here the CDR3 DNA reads TGTGCCAGCAGCTCGGGACTAGCGGGGGGTTGGAGCACAGATACGCAGTATTTT. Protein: CASSSGLAGGWSTDTQYF.

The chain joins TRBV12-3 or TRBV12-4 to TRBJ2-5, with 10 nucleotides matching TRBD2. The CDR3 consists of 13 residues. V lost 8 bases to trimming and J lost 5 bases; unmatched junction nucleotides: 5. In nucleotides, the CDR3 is TGTGCCAGCCGGCTAGCGGGGGTGGAGACCCAGTACTTC. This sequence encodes CASRLAGVETQYF.

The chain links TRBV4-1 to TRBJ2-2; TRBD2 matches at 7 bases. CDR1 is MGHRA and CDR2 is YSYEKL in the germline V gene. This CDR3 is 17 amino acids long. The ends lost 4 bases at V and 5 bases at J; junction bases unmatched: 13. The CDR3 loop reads CASSRVLGTILTGELFF. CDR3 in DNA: TGCGCCAGCAGCCGCGTGCTTGGGACTATTCTGACCGGGGAGCTGTTTTTT.

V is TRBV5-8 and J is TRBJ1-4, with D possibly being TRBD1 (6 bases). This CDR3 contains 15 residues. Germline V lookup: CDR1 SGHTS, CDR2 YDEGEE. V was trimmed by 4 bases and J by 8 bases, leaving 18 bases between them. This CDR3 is CASSAAIQGSEKLFF. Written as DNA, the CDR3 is TGTGCCAGCAGCGCGGCGATACAGGGATCCGAAAAACTGTTTTTT.

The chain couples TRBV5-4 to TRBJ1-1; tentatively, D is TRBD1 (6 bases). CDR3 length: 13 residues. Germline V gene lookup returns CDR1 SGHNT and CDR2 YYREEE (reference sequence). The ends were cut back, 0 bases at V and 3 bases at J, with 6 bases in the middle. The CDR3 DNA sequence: TGTGCCAGCAGCTTGGACAGGGACACTGAAGCTTTCTTT. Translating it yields CASSLDRDTEAFF.

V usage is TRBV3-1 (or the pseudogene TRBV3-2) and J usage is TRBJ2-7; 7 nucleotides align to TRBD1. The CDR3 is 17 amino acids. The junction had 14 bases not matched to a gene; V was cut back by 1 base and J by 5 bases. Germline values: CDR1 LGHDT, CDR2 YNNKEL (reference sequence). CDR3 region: CASSQGWGTAKIHEQYF. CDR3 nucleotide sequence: TGTGCCAGCAGCCAAGGTTGGGGGACAGCGAAGATCCACGAGCAGTACTTC.

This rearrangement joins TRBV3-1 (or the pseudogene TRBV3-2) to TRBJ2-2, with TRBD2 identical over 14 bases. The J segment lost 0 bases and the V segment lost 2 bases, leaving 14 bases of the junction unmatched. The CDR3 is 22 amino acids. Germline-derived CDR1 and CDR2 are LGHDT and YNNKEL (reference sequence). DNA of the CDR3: TGTGCCAGCAGCCAAACGCTTAATCTGGGACTAGCGGGGGAGGCGAACACCGGGGAGCTGTTTTTT. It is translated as CASSQTLNLGLAGEANTGELFF.

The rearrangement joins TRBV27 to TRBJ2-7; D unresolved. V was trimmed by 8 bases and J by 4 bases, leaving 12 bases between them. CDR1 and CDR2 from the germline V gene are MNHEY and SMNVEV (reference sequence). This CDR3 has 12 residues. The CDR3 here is CASQHTAYEQYV. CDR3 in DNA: TGTGCCAGCCAGCATACAGCATACGAGCAGTACGTC.

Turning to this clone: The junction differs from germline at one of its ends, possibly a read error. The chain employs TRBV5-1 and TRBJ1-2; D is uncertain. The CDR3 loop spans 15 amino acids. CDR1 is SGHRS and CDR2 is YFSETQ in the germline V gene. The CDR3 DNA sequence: TGTGCCAGCAGCCCGGAGGCGCCCCGAGGCTATGGCTACACCTTC. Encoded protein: CASSPEAPRGYGYTF. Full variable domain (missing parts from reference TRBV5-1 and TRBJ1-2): KAGVTQTPRYLIKTRGQQVTLSCSPISGHRSVSWYQQTPGQGLQFLFEYFSETQRNKGNFPGRFSGRQFSNSRSEMNVSTLELGDSALYLCASSPEAPRGYGYTFGSGTRLTVV.

CDR3 sequence (DNA): TGTGCCAGCAGTTCCGGGGACAGGAGTAATTCACCCCTCCACTTT. It codes for CASSSGDRSNSPLHF. The chain uses TRBV28 and TRBJ1-6; 8 bases are a match to TRBD1. Germline V gene lookup returns CDR1 MDHEN and CDR2 SYDVKM. The V and J ends lost 4 bases and 6 bases, in that order; junction bases with no gene match: 5. The CDR3 is 15 residues long. Together with reference TRBV28 and TRBJ1-6, the CDR3 gives the full variable domain: DVKVTQSSRYLVKRTGEKVFLECVQDMDHENMFWYRQDPGLGLRLIYFSYDVKMKEKGDIPEGYSVSREKKERFSLILESASTNQTSMYLCASSSGDRSNSPLHFGNGTRLTVT.

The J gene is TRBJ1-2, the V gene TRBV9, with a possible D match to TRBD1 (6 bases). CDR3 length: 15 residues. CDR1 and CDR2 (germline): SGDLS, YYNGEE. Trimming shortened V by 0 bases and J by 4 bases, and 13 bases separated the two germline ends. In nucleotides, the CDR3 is TGTGCCAGCAGCGTAGGGACAGCTACGGCCTATGGCTACACCTTC. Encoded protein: CASSVGTATAYGYTF.

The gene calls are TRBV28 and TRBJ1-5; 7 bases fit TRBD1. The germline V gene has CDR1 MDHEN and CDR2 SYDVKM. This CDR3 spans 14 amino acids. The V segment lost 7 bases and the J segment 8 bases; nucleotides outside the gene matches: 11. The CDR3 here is CASTPGGIVKPQHF. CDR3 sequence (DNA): TGTGCCAGCACCCCAGGGGGGATCGTCAAGCCCCAGCATTTT.

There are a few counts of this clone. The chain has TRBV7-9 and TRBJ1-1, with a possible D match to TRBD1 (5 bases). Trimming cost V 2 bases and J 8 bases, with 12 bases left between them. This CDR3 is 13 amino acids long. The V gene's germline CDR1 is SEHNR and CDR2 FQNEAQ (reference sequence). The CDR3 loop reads CASSLLWQGEAFF. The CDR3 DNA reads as TGTGCCAGCAGCTTATTATGGCAGGGAGAAGCTTTCTTT.